The 15 T cell receptor beta chains below all came from one sample that was sequenced in a study of blood T cell repertoires in COVID-19. Repertoires were generated with immunoSEQ multiplex PCR, while TCRdb's copy carries only in-frame clones and drops some. This table holds approximately 36,000 clones, roughly 90% found once. The material sequenced was peripheral blood. The source is a man in his sixties with active or convalescent COVID-19.

The chain joins TRBV29-1 to TRBJ2-7; 16 nucleotides line up with TRBD2. V lost 5 bases and J lost 2; bases outside the gene matches: 6. The germline gives CDR1 SQVTM, CDR2 ANQGSEA. The length of the CDR3 is 16 residues. The CDR3 reads CSVQQGLAGGAYEQYF. Written as DNA, the CDR3 is TGCAGCGTTCAACAGGGACTAGCGGGAGGGGCCTACGAGCAGTACTTC.

The chain has TRBV5-6 and TRBJ2-5; tentatively, D is TRBD1 (6 bases). CDR1 and CDR2 from the germline V gene are SGHDT and YYEEEE. The CDR3 runs to 15 residues. V lost 4 bases and J lost 2, with 15 bases in between. The CDR3 here is CASSTGTGTQETQYF. Here the CDR3 DNA reads TGTGCCAGCAGCACAGGTACCGGGACACAAGAGACCCAGTACTTC.

The chain employs TRBV15 and TRBJ2-5; D perhaps matches TRBD2 (6 bases). CDR1 and CDR2 from the germline V gene are LNHNV and YYDKDF (reference sequence). The CDR3 has 14 residues. Trimming shortened V by 0 bases and J by 5 bases, and 10 bases separated the two germline ends. The CDR3 bases are TGTGCCACCAGCAGAGATGGCGGGAAGGAGACCCAGTACTTC. Protein product: CATSRDGGKETQYF.

V gene TRBV28 combines with J gene TRBJ1-5, with TRBD1 as a possible D gene (5 bases). CDR1 and CDR2 from the germline V gene are MDHEN and SYDVKM. Between the trimmed V and J ends, which lost 6 bases and 5 bases, there was a span of 14 bases. This CDR3 comprises 14 residues. This CDR3 is CASRAGTGHQPQHF. The CDR3, as DNA: TGTGCCAGCAGGGCAGGGACTGGCCATCAGCCCCAGCATTTT.

The gene calls are TRBV12-3 or TRBV12-4 and TRBJ2-5; weak D call: TRBD1 (5 bases). V was trimmed by 6 bases and J by 4 bases, leaving 12 bases between them. CDR3 length equals 13 residues. CDR3: CASRLGAVETQYF. As DNA, the CDR3 is TGTGCCAGCAGGCTAGGGGCAGTAGAGACCCAGTACTTC.

This clone was seen more than once but under ten times. The chain links TRBV5-4 to TRBJ2-7; a weak D match, TRBD2 (5 bases). V dropped 4 bases and J dropped 1 base, with 12 bases sitting between them. Germline V gene lookup returns CDR1 SGHNT and CDR2 YYREEE (reference sequence). The CDR3 runs 14 residues. For the CDR3, the DNA is TGTGCCAGCAGCCTCAGGACGGGGTCCTACGAGCAGTACTTC. It encodes CASSLRTGSYEQYF.

The J gene is TRBJ1-4, the V gene TRBV7-9; 10 positions agree with TRBD1. CDR3 length: 16 residues. The germline V gene has CDR1 SEHNR and CDR2 FQNEAQ (reference sequence). The ends lost 5 bases at V and 7 bases at J; junction bases unmatched: 10. The CDR3: CASSPDRGRSSEKLFF. The DNA of the CDR3 is TGTGCCAGCAGCCCCGACAGGGGGCGTTCTAGTGAAAAACTGTTTTTT.

This chain uses TRBV14 with TRBJ2-2; 9 bases map to TRBD1. CDR1 SGHDN and CDR2 FVKESK come from the germline V gene. The V segment lost 6 bases and the J segment 3 bases; nucleotides outside the gene matches: 5. This CDR3 is built from 15 residues. The CDR3 loop reads CASRPGQGYTGELFF. The CDR3 nucleotides are TGTGCCAGCAGACCGGGACAGGGCTACACCGGGGAGCTGTTTTTT.

This clone was observed a single time. The chain uses TRBV11-2 and TRBJ2-7; a possible D gene is TRBD1 (5 bases). CDR3 length: 12 residues. Germline-derived CDR1 and CDR2 are SGHAT and FQNNGV. Trimming took off 5 bases at V and 11 bases at J, with 16 bases between the two ends. The CDR3 reads CASSGAGKVEYF. Written as DNA, the CDR3 is TGTGCCAGCAGCGGGGCAGGGAAGGTTGAGTACTTC.

The sample holds a few counts of this clone. J is TRBJ1-6 and V is TRBV19, with 7 bases aligning to TRBD1. Germline loops: CDR1 LNHDA, CDR2 SQIVND (reference sequence). The CDR3 runs to 14 residues. Trimming cost V 3 bases and J 5 bases; bases outside gene matches: 1. The CDR3 nucleotides read TGTGCCAGTAGTATCGGGACAGATAATTCACCCCTCCACTTT. Its translation: CASSIGTDNSPLHF.

Concerning this clone itself: Sequence at one end of the junction differs from germline and may be a read error. This rearrangement joins TRBV7-7 to TRBJ2-1; D possibly corresponds to TRBD1 (6 bases). Germline lookup yields CDR1 SSHAT and CDR2 FNYEAQ (reference sequence). The CDR3 consists of 15 residues. The CDR3 protein is CASSLAWGPGNEQFF. DNA of the CDR3: TGTGCTAGCAGCTTAGCTTGGGGGCCGGGTAATGAGCAGTTCTTC.

This chain uses TRBV5-1 with TRBJ1-4; 7 bases are a match to TRBD1. This CDR3 is built from 16 residues. The J segment lost 4 bases and the V segment lost 4 bases, leaving 10 bases of the junction unmatched. CDR1 SGHRS and CDR2 YFSETQ come from the germline V gene. The CDR3 reads CASSTSGQAFNEKLFF. The CDR3 DNA reads TGCGCCAGCAGCACCAGTGGACAGGCTTTTAATGAAAAACTGTTTTTT.

The V and J genes are TRBV5-1 and TRBJ2-7, with 9 bases that match TRBD1. J lost 3 bases, V lost 3 bases, and 7 bases had no gene match. Germline V gene sequence: CDR1 SGHRS, CDR2 YFSETQ. CDR3 length: 15 amino acids. CDR3: CASSWSTGGIYEQYF. CDR3 nucleotide sequence: TGCGCCAGCAGCTGGTCGACAGGGGGAATCTACGAGCAGTACTTC. Looking up the rest from reference TRBV5-1 and TRBJ2-7 gives the full variable domain: KAGVTQTPRYLIKTRGQQVTLSCSPISGHRSVSWYQQTPGQGLQFLFEYFSETQRNKGNFPGRFSGRQFSNSRSEMNVSTLELGDSALYLCASSWSTGGIYEQYFGPGTRLTVT.

The CDR3 DNA is TGTGCCAGTAGTGAGGACAGGGGAGCCCAAGAGACCCAGTACTTC. Protein: CASSEDRGAQETQYF. This chain uses TRBV19 with TRBJ2-5; 9 nucleotides agree with TRBD1. Trimming cost V 5 bases and J 1 base; bases outside gene matches: 5. Germline V gene data show CDR1 as LNHDA and CDR2 as SQIVND (reference sequence). The CDR3 covers 15 residues. The whole variable domain, filled in from reference TRBV19 and TRBJ2-5, reads DGGITQSPKYLFRKEGQNVTLSCEQNLNHDAMYWYRQDPGQGLRLIYYSQIVNDFQKGDIAEGYSVSREKKESFPLTVTSAQKNPTAFYLCASSEDRGAQETQYFGPGTRLLVL.

The chain employs TRBV11-2 and TRBJ2-1; 8 positions match TRBD1. CDR3 size: 14 residues. Per the germline V gene, CDR1 is SGHAT and CDR2 is FQNNGV. The ends lost 5 bases at V and 6 bases at J; junction bases unmatched: 6. The CDR3 region is CASSPLTGVNEQFF. The CDR3 region has the DNA TGTGCCAGCAGCCCCCTGACAGGGGTCAATGAGCAGTTCTTC.